This T cell receptor (beta chain) was profiled in a study of T-cell reconstitution after alpha-beta-depleted transplantation in children. Preparation of the TCRbeta library involved a method that used unique molecular identifiers. TCRdb called the PCR reads again in MiXCR, with one record for every CDR3 protein. The table includes roughly 570,000 distinct CDR3 sequences, more than 20% detected once. The specimen was PBMCs, collected before TCRalphabeta/CD19-depleted stem cell transplant. The sequence was collected from a boy less than two years old with Wiskott-Aldrich syndrome, due to receive a stem cell transplant.

CDR3 loop: CASGSGEQFF. The CDR3 nucleotides read TGCGCCAGCGGTAGCGGTGAGCAGTTCTTC. The V and J genes are TRBV5-1 and TRBJ2-1; a weak D match, TRBD2 (6 bases). Germline assignment: CDR1 SGHRS and CDR2 YFSETQ. The germline V and J ends were trimmed by 7 bases and 9 bases, with 8 bases remaining between them. CDR3 length equals 10 residues.